This T cell receptor (beta chain) derives from a study of blood T cells in healthy people across ages. Many counts were recorded for this clonotype. Its matching antigen is unknown. The V gene's germline CDR1 is DFQATT and CDR2 SNEGSKA (reference sequence). The ends were cut back, 7 bases at V and 0 bases at J, with 10 bases in the middle. This CDR3 has 12 amino acids. PCR was performed a second time for about 7 to 12 cycles using a sample-barcoded 5' primer and a J-beta primer mix. TCRdb processed the 5' RACE reads anew with MiXCR; each CDR3 protein has one entry. The top ten hold 7% to 9% of the sample, which has some 1.5 million distinct CDR3 sequences, 25% to 30% seen once. General study findings and limits: Strong correlation linked observed beta diversity and percent naive T cells. CMV status of donors was unknown, possibly confounding expanded clonotype changes. Bulk PBMC profiling left naive and antigen-experienced comparisons inconclusive.

This chain connects TRBV20-1 to TRBJ2-7; either TRBD1 or TRBD2 may fit D (5 bases each). This receptor was identified in a woman in her 30s in good health. Sequencing was performed on blood. In DNA, the CDR3 is TGCAGTGTGGGGGTTAGCTCCTACGAGCAGTACTTC. This gives the protein CSVGVSSYEQYF.